Presented here are 27 T cell receptor beta chains from one specimen sequenced in a study of T-cell memory formation after mild COVID-19. Each CDR3 protein is one row after TCRdb ran MiXCR on the 5' RACE reads. The table lists a few hundred thousand distinct CDR3 sequences, around 14% of them singletons. Sequences were obtained from PBMCs or a T cell subset sorted from them (not recorded which). The receptors here all came from a man between 18 and 29 years old who had mild COVID-19 (a few samples of this study predate the infection). Cell type and time point are not known.

At least ten counts were recorded for this clonotype. The gene calls are TRBV6-5 and TRBJ2-3, with D possibly being TRBD1 (6 bases). This CDR3 comprises 14 residues. The V end was cut by 2 bases, the J end by 4 bases, with 10 bases between. Germline CDR1 is MNHEY and CDR2 is SVGAGI. The CDR3 nucleotides read TGTGCCAGCAGTTACCTCGGACAGCCAGATACGCAGTATTTT. It codes for CASSYLGQPDTQYF.

This clonotype has a count of ten or more. The chain links TRBV5-1 to TRBJ2-2; 8 bases are a match to TRBD1. The CDR3 sequence is 15 residues long. Germline V gene lookup returns CDR1 SGHRS and CDR2 YFSETQ. V dropped 7 bases and J dropped 0; count of bases not matched to a gene: 5. The CDR3 is CASRRTGTNTGELFF. The CDR3 DNA sequence: TGCGCCAGCCGCCGGACAGGGACGAACACCGGGGAGCTGTTTTTT.

In this sample, this clonotype turned up a few times. This rearrangement joins TRBV5-1 to TRBJ2-5; 15 nucleotides agree with TRBD2. The length of the CDR3 is 18 residues. Germline CDR1 SGHRS, CDR2 YFSETQ. With 6 bases clipped from V and 1 base from J, the junction kept 10 bases outside the gene matches. The CDR3 region has the DNA TGCGCCAGCAACTCCGGAGGACTAGCGGGGGGGATCCAAGAGACCCAGTACTTC. It encodes CASNSGGLAGGIQETQYF.

This clonotype was seen ten or more times. This chain links TRBV4-2 with TRBJ2-7; D uncertain. This CDR3 has 13 residues. CDR1 LGHNA and CDR2 YNFKEQ come from the germline V gene. Trimming removed 0 bases from V and 6 bases from J, with 9 bases in between. CDR3 loop: CASSQERLFEQYF. The CDR3, as DNA: TGTGCCAGCAGCCAAGAACGGTTATTCGAGCAGTACTTC.

This clonotype occurred many times. The V gene is TRBV10-3, the J gene TRBJ2-7; possible D gene TRBD1, 6 bases. In germline, CDR1 is ENHRY, CDR2 SYGVKD. The CDR3 has 14 residues. V was cut by 0 bases and J by 0 bases, with 6 bases left in between. CDR3 residues: CAISESDSSYEQYF. The CDR3, as DNA: TGTGCCATCAGTGAGTCGGACAGCTCCTACGAGCAGTACTTC.

There are many counts of this clonotype. The rearrangement uses TRBV12-3 or TRBV12-4 and TRBJ2-2; D is unresolved. Trimming removed 7 bases at V and 4 bases at J, with 13 bases between. The CDR3 consists of 14 residues. Here the CDR3 DNA reads TGTGCCAGCACCACGGTTCTTTCCACCGGGGAGCTGTTTTTT. It translates to CASTTVLSTGELFF.

This chain connects TRBV12-3 or TRBV12-4 to TRBJ1-1, with 8 positions matching TRBD1. Trimming removed 5 bases from V and 4 bases from J; junction bases left unmatched: 9. The CDR3 contains 15 residues. This CDR3 is CASSLLGQGSTEAFF. The CDR3 nucleotides are TGTGCCAGCAGTCTCCTAGGACAGGGCAGCACTGAAGCTTTCTTT.

This clonotype was recorded a few times. This chain uses TRBV11-2 with TRBJ1-2; possible D gene TRBD1, 6 bases. The germline V and J ends were trimmed by 1 base and 3 bases, with 15 bases remaining between them. The CDR3 has 16 amino acids. CDR1 and CDR2 (germline): SGHAT, FQNNGV. CDR3 in amino acids: CASSLGNWGAYYGYTF. The CDR3 DNA follows: TGTGCCAGCAGCTTAGGGAATTGGGGGGCCTACTATGGCTACACCTTC.

In the case of this clonotype: With a much larger clone just one base away, this may be a read error. V usage is TRBV7-2 and J usage is TRBJ1-5; D is undetermined. This CDR3 contains 13 residues. Trimming removed 6 bases from V and 0 bases from J, with 6 bases in between. The germline V gene has CDR1 SGHTA and CDR2 FQGNSA. The CDR3 sequence is CASRQYSNQPQHF. The CDR3 coding sequence is TGTGCCAGCAGGCAGTATAGCAATCAGCCCCAGCATTTT. Full variable domain (rest looked up from reference TRBV7-2 and TRBJ1-5): GAGVSQSPSNKVTEKGKDVELRCDPISGHTALYWYRQSLGQGLEFLIYFQGNSAPDKSGLPSDRFSAERTGGSVSTLTIQRTQQEDSAVYLCASRQYSNQPQHFGDGTRLSIL.

This clonotype came up many times. DNA of the CDR3: TGTGCCAGCAGGTCCGGGACAGTTAACACCGGGGAGCTGTTTTTT. Translation: CASRSGTVNTGELFF. The V gene is TRBV12-3 or TRBV12-4, the J gene TRBJ2-2; TRBD1 aligns across 7 bases. The CDR3 totals 15 residues. Trimming cost V 6 bases and J 2 bases; bases outside gene matches: 6.

This chain connects TRBV5-1 to TRBJ1-6; D unclear. V lost 3 bases, J lost 7 bases, and 20 bases lay in between. The germline V gene encodes CDR1 SGHRS and CDR2 YFSETQ. The CDR3 length is 17 residues. CDR3 bases: TGCGCCAGCAGCTCGGAACCTGGGCAGGCAGGAAATTCACCCCTCCACTTT. Translation gives CASSSEPGQAGNSPLHF.

This clonotype was seen only a few times. This chain links TRBV5-5 with TRBJ1-2; D is uncertain. The V end was cut by 1 base, the J end by 3 bases, with 7 bases between. The germline V gene has CDR1 SGHKS and CDR2 YYEKEE (reference sequence). This CDR3 has 13 residues. The CDR3 DNA follows: TGTGCCAGCAGCTTGCTCGAACACTATGGCTACACCTTC. Its protein product is CASSLLEHYGYTF.

This clonotype has more than one count but fewer than ten. J is TRBJ2-5 and V is TRBV29-1; TRBD2 aligns across 8 bases. CDR1 is SQVTM, CDR2 ANQGSEA, per germline. This CDR3 has 15 amino acids. Losses at the gene ends were 3 bases for V and 1 base for J; bases not matched to a gene: 7. The CDR3 region is CSVDIVGGAQETQYF. In DNA form, the CDR3 reads TGCAGCGTTGATATTGTCGGGGGGGCCCAAGAGACCCAGTACTTC.

This clonotype was detected ten times or more. The chain has TRBV12-3 or TRBV12-4 and TRBJ1-1; D is undetermined. This CDR3 comprises 13 residues. Between the trimmed V and J ends, which lost 6 bases and 2 bases, there was a span of 10 bases. The CDR3 DNA is TGTGCCAGCAGCCCTGGGCCAAACACTGAAGCTTTCTTT. Residues: CASSPGPNTEAFF.

This clonotype appeared a few times. This chain joins TRBV11-3 and TRBJ2-5; 8 nucleotides line up with TRBD2. V lost 1 base and J lost 2; bases outside the gene matches: 6. Germline V gene sequence: CDR1 SGHNT, CDR2 YENEEA. This CDR3 spans 16 amino acids. CDR3 nucleotides: TGTGCCAGCAGCTTAGGTGCCGGGGGGGGGCAAGAGACCCAGTACTTC. It translates to CASSLGAGGGQETQYF.

The chain is built from TRBV5-1 and TRBJ2-5; perhaps D is TRBD1 or TRBD2 (5 bases each). Trimming left V 4 bases short and J 1 base short, with 11 bases between. The CDR3 is 14 amino acids. CDR1 and CDR2 from the germline V gene are SGHRS and YFSETQ. CDR3 nucleotide sequence: TGCGCCAGCAGCGTAGGGACGGTCCAAGAGACCCAGTACTTC. Its translation is CASSVGTVQETQYF.

This clonotype was detected a few times. The chain recombines TRBV14 with TRBJ2-5; maybe TRBD2 (6 bases). This CDR3 spans 13 amino acids. Trimming cost V 5 bases and J 3 bases, with 10 bases left between them. Germline V gene data show CDR1 as SGHDN and CDR2 as FVKESK. The CDR3 loop is CASSKLAKETQYF. Written as DNA, the CDR3 is TGTGCCAGCAGCAAGCTAGCGAAAGAGACCCAGTACTTC.

The chain couples TRBV12-3 or TRBV12-4 to TRBJ1-4; the D gene is possibly TRBD1 (6 bases). The CDR3 loop spans 15 amino acids. V was cut by 5 bases and J by 8 bases, with 18 bases left in between. The CDR3 region has the DNA TGTGCCAGCAGTGCCTTGGGGGGCCTTTGGGAAAAACTGTTTTTT. Its translation: CASSALGGLWEKLFF.

Ten or more counts support this clonotype. The chain employs TRBV10-2 and TRBJ2-5, with D tentatively TRBD2 (6 bases). In germline, CDR1 is WSHSY, CDR2 SAAADI. The CDR3 runs 17 residues. Trimming took off 2 bases at V and 0 bases at J, with 16 bases between the two ends. The chain's CDR3 is CASSEGSGWGDQETQYF. The CDR3 DNA follows: TGCGCCAGCAGTGAGGGGTCCGGATGGGGGGACCAAGAGACCCAGTACTTC.

This chain connects TRBV12-3 or TRBV12-4 to TRBJ2-1; 7 nucleotides align to TRBD1. J lost 2 bases, V lost 6 bases, and 7 bases had no gene match. The CDR3 consists of 15 residues. CDR3 sequence: CASRDRTRPYNEQFF. CDR3 DNA: TGTGCCAGCAGGGACAGGACCCGTCCCTACAATGAGCAGTTCTTC.

The chain combines TRBV20-1 with TRBJ1-1; D possibly corresponds to TRBD1 (6 bases). The germline V gene encodes CDR1 DFQATT and CDR2 SNEGSKA (reference sequence). The CDR3 has 14 amino acids. Deletions cut 0 bases from V and 3 bases from J, with 11 bases between. CDR3 in amino acids: CSARDDGGDTEAFF. The CDR3 coding sequence is TGCAGTGCTAGAGATGACGGGGGCGACACTGAAGCTTTCTTT.

The CDR3 protein is CSLWVSLTDTQYF. CDR3 DNA: TGCAGCCTTTGGGTCTCCCTCACAGATACGCAGTATTTT. The chain joins TRBV29-1 to TRBJ2-3; D gene uncertain. V lost 8 bases to trimming and J lost 2 bases, with 14 bases between them. The CDR3 has 13 amino acids. Germline-derived CDR1 and CDR2 are SQVTM and ANQGSEA.

The V gene is TRBV10-1, the J gene TRBJ1-5, with 9 positions matching TRBD1. Germline CDR1 is WNHNN and CDR2 is SYGVQD (reference sequence). With 2 bases clipped from V and 4 bases from J, the junction kept 3 bases outside the gene matches. This CDR3 comprises 15 residues. Written as DNA, the CDR3 is TGCGCCAGCAGTGAGCCGGACAGGGGTAATCAGCCCCAGCATTTT. It encodes CASSEPDRGNQPQHF.

This chain links TRBV29-1 with TRBJ2-1, with D perhaps matching TRBD1 (5 bases). Trimming cost V 3 bases and J 6 bases, with 9 bases left between them. This CDR3 is built from 12 residues. The V gene's germline CDR1 is SQVTM and CDR2 ANQGSEA. The CDR3 sequence: CSVELGVNEQFF. The DNA for the CDR3 is TGCAGCGTTGAGCTAGGGGTCAATGAGCAGTTCTTC.

This clonotype was observed a few times. V gene TRBV6-2 or TRBV6-3 combines with J gene TRBJ2-1, with TRBD2 matching over 7 bases. CDR3 length: 13 residues. Germline assignment: CDR1 MNHEY and CDR2 SVGEGT. Trimming took 6 bases from V and 10 from J; bases not matched to a gene: 9. CDR3 region: CASRYAGGGEQFF. As DNA, the CDR3 is TGTGCCAGCAGGTACGCCGGGGGAGGGGAGCAGTTCTTC.

This clonotype was picked up a small number of times. The V call is TRBV28, the J call TRBJ1-1; D gene uncertain. The V and J ends lost 5 bases and 4 bases respectively, with 5 bases between them. Per the germline V gene, CDR1 is MDHEN and CDR2 is SYDVKM. The CDR3 length is 11 residues. This chain's CDR3 is CASSVSTEAFF. In DNA form, the CDR3 reads TGTGCCAGCAGTGTTAGCACTGAAGCTTTCTTT. The full variable domain, its missing parts supplied by reference TRBV28 and TRBJ1-1, is DVKVTQSSRYLVKRTGEKVFLECVQDMDHENMFWYRQDPGLGLRLIYFSYDVKMKEKGDIPEGYSVSREKKERFSLILESASTNQTSMYLCASSVSTEAFFGQGTRLTVV.

This clonotype showed up many times. The chain couples TRBV12-3 or TRBV12-4 to TRBJ2-7; TRBD1 matches at 9 bases. This CDR3 has 16 residues. V was pared by 1 base and J by 4 bases, with 8 bases of the junction left unmatched. The CDR3 reads CASSLGEQGAAYEQYF. DNA for the CDR3: TGTGCCAGCAGTTTAGGGGAACAGGGGGCCGCATACGAGCAGTACTTC.